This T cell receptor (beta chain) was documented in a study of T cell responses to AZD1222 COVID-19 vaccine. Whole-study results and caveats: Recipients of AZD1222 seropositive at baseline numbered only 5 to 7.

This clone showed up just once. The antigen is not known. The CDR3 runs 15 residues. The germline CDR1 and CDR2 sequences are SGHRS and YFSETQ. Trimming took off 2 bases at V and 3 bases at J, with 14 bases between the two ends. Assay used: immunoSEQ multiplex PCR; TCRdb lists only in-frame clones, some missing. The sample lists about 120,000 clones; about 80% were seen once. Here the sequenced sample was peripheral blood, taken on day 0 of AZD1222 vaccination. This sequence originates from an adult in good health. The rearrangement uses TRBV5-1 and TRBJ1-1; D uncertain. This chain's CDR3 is CASSFQMAVDTEAFF. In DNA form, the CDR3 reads TGCGCCAGCAGCTTCCAGATGGCGGTAGACACTGAAGCTTTCTTT.